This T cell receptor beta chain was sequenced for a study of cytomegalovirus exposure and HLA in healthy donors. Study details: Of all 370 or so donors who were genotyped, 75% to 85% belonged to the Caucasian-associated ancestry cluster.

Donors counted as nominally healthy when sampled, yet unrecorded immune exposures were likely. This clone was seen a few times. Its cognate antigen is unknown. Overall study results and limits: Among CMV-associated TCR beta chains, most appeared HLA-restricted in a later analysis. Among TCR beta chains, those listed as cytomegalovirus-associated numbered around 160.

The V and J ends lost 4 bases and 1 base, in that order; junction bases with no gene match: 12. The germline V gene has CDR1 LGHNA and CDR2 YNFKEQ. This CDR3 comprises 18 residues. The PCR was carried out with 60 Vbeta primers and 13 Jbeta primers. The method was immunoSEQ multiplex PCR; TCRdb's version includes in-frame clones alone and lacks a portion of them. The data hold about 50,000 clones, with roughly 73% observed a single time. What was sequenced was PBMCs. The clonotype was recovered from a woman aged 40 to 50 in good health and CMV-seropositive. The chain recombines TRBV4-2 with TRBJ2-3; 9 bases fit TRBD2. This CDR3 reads CASSPSSALAGGTDTQYF. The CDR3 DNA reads TGTGCCAGCAGCCCTTCCTCCGCATTAGCGGGGGGCACAGATACGCAGTATTTT.